This T cell receptor beta chain is from a study of T cells after yellow fever vaccination. Study-wide results and caveats: Overall, a small share of clonotypes was seen in both CD4 and CD8 compartments. Faster peaking, at day 5 versus 15, marked a secondary response that was weaker. Abundant bulk-population clonotypes could contaminate the FACS-sorted repertoires. Most clones from primary vaccination resurfaced after the booster (around 97% CD4, around 90% CD8).

As concerns this clonotype: Its antigen is not identified.

From the 5' RACE reads, TCRdb called clonotypes with MiXCR, one entry per CDR3 protein. Of under 300,000 distinct CDR3 sequences listed, less than 7.5% are singletons. The trim removed 8 bases at V and 2 bases at J, leaving 9 bases unmatched. Germline lookup yields CDR1 MDHEN and CDR2 SYDVKM. The CDR3 runs 14 residues. The sequence came from a man aged 25-45 years who received the YFV17D yellow fever vaccine. The V gene is TRBV28, the J gene TRBJ2-7; 7 positions agree with TRBD1. The material was CD4+ T cells sorted from PBMCs, obtained on the day of the yellow fever booster vaccination. In DNA, the CDR3 is TGTGCCAGCCTAAACAGGGGAAACCCCTACGAGCAGTACTTC. Its translation is CASLNRGNPYEQYF.